This is a list of T cell receptor beta chains from one sample in a study of blood T cell repertoires in COVID-19. The assay was immunoSEQ multiplex PCR, and TCRdb's table has in-frame clones only and misses some. This table has around 250,000 clones, 80% to 90% appearing once. The sequenced sample consisted of PBMCs or T cells enriched from blood (not recorded which). These TCRs come from a woman between 45 and 65 years old who had recovered from COVID-19. CDR3s include the opening cysteine and the closing phenylalanine or tryptophan. D genes are given only for firm matches. Size tells how often a clone was seen (once, few, many) or the class of an expanded clone, and some rows leave it out.

D: -
V: TRBV7-3
J: TRBJ1-1
size: -
DNA: TGTGCCAGCAGCCCCAGGGGCGGTAACACTGAAGCTTTCTTT
CDR3: CASSPRGGNTEAFF

D: -
V: TRBV11-2
J: TRBJ2-6
size: -
DNA: TGTGCCAGCAGCCCTCAACCAGTCGCTGGGGCCAACGTCCTGACTTTC
CDR3: CASSPQPVAGANVLTF

D: TRBD1
V: TRBV27
J: TRBJ1-6
size: few
DNA: TGTGCCAGCAGTTCCCGACAGGGGAGGGTCCACTTT
CDR3: CASSSRQGRVHF

D: TRBD1
V: TRBV27
J: TRBJ2-1
size: -
DNA: TGTGCCAGCGCAGGGGGTTACAATGAGCAGTTCTTC
CDR3: CASAGGYNEQFF

D: -
V: TRBV27
J: TRBJ2-7
size: -
DNA: TGTGCCAGCAGTCCGCGCTCCCTAGCGACCCACTCCTACGAGCAGTACTTC
CDR3: CASSPRSLATHSYEQYF

D: TRBD1
V: TRBV7-8
J: TRBJ1-6
size: -
DNA: TGTGCCAGCAGCTCTAGACAGGGGACTCATTCACCCCTCCACTTT
CDR3: CASSSRQGTHSPLHF

D: -
V: TRBV3-1/TRBV3-2
J: TRBJ2-3
size: -
DNA: TGTGCCAGCAGCCAAGGAAACCTACGGGGTACGCAGTATTTT
CDR3: CASSQGNLRGTQYF

D: TRBD1
V: TRBV7-9
J: TRBJ2-5
size: -
DNA: TGTGCCAGCAGCGCCAGACAGGGCCCAATTGTGGAGACCCAGTACTTC
CDR3: CASSARQGPIVETQYF

D: -
V: TRBV7-2
J: TRBJ2-5
size: -
DNA: TGTGCCAGCAGCCCGTACCAAGAGACCCAGTACTTC
CDR3: CASSPYQETQYF

D: TRBD1
V: TRBV9
J: TRBJ1-2
size: -
DNA: TGTGCCAGCAGCGTATTCAACAGGGGGGGCGGCTACACCTTC
CDR3: CASSVFNRGGGYTF

D: TRBD1
V: TRBV5-5
J: TRBJ1-5
size: -
DNA: TGTGCCAGCAGCATGGACAGGGGAAGAAGGCCCCAGCATTTT
CDR3: CASSMDRGRRPQHF

D: TRBD1
V: TRBV15
J: TRBJ1-2
size: -
DNA: TGTGCCACCAGCAGAGGGACAGGGAGCGACTATGGCTACACCTTC
CDR3: CATSRGTGSDYGYTF

D: -
V: TRBV2
J: TRBJ1-6
size: -
DNA: TGTGCCAGCATCGTCACCCGTACCCTCACTCGGTCACCCCTCCACTTT
CDR3: CASIVTRTLTRSPLHF

D: TRBD1
V: TRBV7-9
J: TRBJ1-4
size: -
DNA: TGTGCCAGCAGCTTGGACAGGGTGGAAAAACTGTTTTTT
CDR3: CASSLDRVEKLFF

D: TRBD1
V: TRBV3-1/TRBV3-2
J: TRBJ1-4
size: -
DNA: TGTGCCAGCAGCCTGAGCGGACAGGGCATTAATGAAAAACTGTTTTTT
CDR3: CASSLSGQGINEKLFF

D: TRBD2
V: TRBV19
J: TRBJ2-7
size: -
DNA: TGTGCCAGTTCCTTATATGCCGGGACTAGCGGATACGAGCAGTACTTC
CDR3: CASSLYAGTSGYEQYF

D: TRBD1
V: TRBV3-1/TRBV3-2
J: TRBJ1-2
size: -
DNA: TGTGCCAGCAGGCCCCAGGGGGCGGCCTCCCTTGGCTACACCTTC
CDR3: CASRPQGAASLGYTF

D: -
V: TRBV7-9
J: TRBJ2-6
size: -
DNA: TGTGCCAGCAGCGGGGGGACCCTAGTCCGCCCTGGGGCCAACGTCCTGACTTTC
CDR3: CASSGGTLVRPGANVLTF

D: TRBD2
V: TRBV6-6
J: TRBJ2-1
size: -
DNA: TGTGCCAGCAGTTACTCGGGGACTAGACAGAATGAGCAGTTCTTC
CDR3: CASSYSGTRQNEQFF

D: TRBD1
V: TRBV4-2
J: TRBJ1-6
size: few
DNA: TGTGCCAGCAGAGAGACAGGGGCGGGACCTCATTCACCCCTCCACTTT
CDR3: CASRETGAGPHSPLHF

D: -
V: TRBV5-1
J: TRBJ1-1
size: -
DNA: TGCGCCAGCGGAACAGGGAAGAACACTGAAGCTTTCTTT
CDR3: CASGTGKNTEAFF

D: TRBD2
V: TRBV19
J: TRBJ2-1
size: -
DNA: TGTGCCAGTACTCCGGGACTAGCGGGGGAGCAGTTCTTC
CDR3: CASTPGLAGEQFF

D: -
V: TRBV27
J: TRBJ1-6
size: -
DNA: TGTGCCAGCAGTTCCCGACAATCAGGGTCACCCCTCCACTTT
CDR3: CASSSRQSGSPLHF

D: TRBD1
V: TRBV19
J: TRBJ2-6
size: -
DNA: TGTGCCAGTAGTGTCCGACAGGGGGCATCTGGGGCCAACGTCCTGACTTTC
CDR3: CASSVRQGASGANVLTF

D: -
V: TRBV30
J: TRBJ1-5
size: -
DNA: TGTGCCTGGAGTGTACAGTATCAGCCCCAGCATTTT
CDR3: CAWSVQYQPQHF

D: TRBD1
V: TRBV9
J: TRBJ2-7
size: -
DNA: TGTGCCAGCAGCGCCGACCCGGGACAGGGAAGATACGAGCAGTACTTC
CDR3: CASSADPGQGRYEQYF

D: -
V: TRBV6-5
J: TRBJ1-1
size: -
DNA: TGTGCCAGCAGCACACAGGGTTTCAACACTGAAGCTTTCTTT
CDR3: CASSTQGFNTEAFF